The rows below give T cell receptor beta chains drawn from one sample of a study of T cells after yellow fever vaccination. TCRdb ran MiXCR on the 5' RACE reads and lists one entry per CDR3 protein. The sample yields approximately 600,000 distinct CDR3 sequences, roughly an eighth seen once. Sequenced here: PBMCs, sampled on the day of the yellow fever booster vaccination. These receptors were taken from a man aged 30 to 39 who received the YFV17D yellow fever vaccine. Both conserved end residues are part of each CDR3. Fields, in order: V gene, J gene, D gene, clone size, CDR3 DNA, CDR3 protein. The D gene is left open where the match is weak. Rows may omit the clone size; those that give it use once, few, many or a size class.

TRBV5-1	TRBJ2-3	TRBD2	few	TGCGCCAGCAGCCAAGGGACTAGCAGTAATCCTAGCACAGATACGCAGTATTTT	CASSQGTSSNPSTDTQYF
TRBV27	TRBJ2-1	TRBD2	many	TGTGCCAGCTCTAGCGGGACCAACTACAATGAGCAGTTCTTC	CASSSGTNYNEQFF
TRBV18	TRBJ1-6	.	.	TGTGCCAGCTCACCAGACCCCTCCTATAATTCACCCCTCCACTTT	CASSPDPSYNSPLHF
TRBV10-3	TRBJ2-1	.	.	TGTGCCATCAGTGGGACTGATGAGCAGTTCTTC	CAISGTDEQFF
TRBV29-1	TRBJ2-7	TRBD2	few	TGCAGCGTGACTAGCGGACTCTACGAGCAGTACTTC	CSVTSGLYEQYF
TRBV29-1	TRBJ2-5	.	few	TGCAGCGTACGCCGGGGGAGCCAAGAGACCCAGTACTTC	CSVRRGSQETQYF
TRBV19	TRBJ2-3	TRBD2	.	TGTGCCGTTGGCCGGGAGGCCCGTGCAGATACGCAGTATTTT	CAVGREARADTQYF
TRBV6-5	TRBJ1-6	.	few	TGTGCCAGCAGTTTCGTCGACAGTCCCAATTCACCCCTCCACTTT	CASSFVDSPNSPLHF
TRBV7-2	TRBJ2-4	TRBD2	.	TGTGCCAGCAGCTCTCCGGGACTAGCCGTCCGGTACTTC	CASSSPGLAVRYF
TRBV6-1	TRBJ2-7	TRBD2	.	TGTGCCAGCAGCCCTAAAGTGTCTCGCAGCGGGAGCCCCTTCGAGCAGTACTTC	CASSPKVSRSGSPFEQYF
TRBV7-2	TRBJ2-1	.	.	TGTGCCAGCAGCTTCCTGGAGAATGAGCAGTTCTTC	CASSFLENEQFF
TRBV14	TRBJ2-7	.	.	TGTGCCAGCAGCGGTTGGGGTGGTGAGCAGTACTTC	CASSGWGGEQYF
TRBV7-9	TRBJ2-7	.	.	TGTGCCAGCAGCTTAGACGAGGACGAGCAGTACTTC	CASSLDEDEQYF
TRBV30	TRBJ1-2	.	many	TGTGCGAGCGTAAACTATGGCTACACCTTC	CASVNYGYTF
TRBV12-3/TRBV12-4	TRBJ2-7	.	.	TGTGCCAGCAGTACCCCTTTCGGGAGCTCCTACGAGCAGTACTTC	CASSTPFGSSYEQYF
TRBV20-1	TRBJ2-1	TRBD2	.	TGCAGTGCTAGTCCGGCGGGAGTTGGCAATGAGCAGTTCTTC	CSASPAGVGNEQFF
TRBV20-1	TRBJ1-1	TRBD1	many	TGCAGTGCGGCGGGGGGACAGGGGAACACTGAAGCTTTCTTT	CSAAGGQGNTEAFF
TRBV7-9	TRBJ1-2	TRBD1	.	TGTGCCAGCAGCTCGGCAGGGGGGCTCTCCTATGGCTACACCTTC	CASSSAGGLSYGYTF
TRBV6-2/TRBV6-3	TRBJ1-2	TRBD1	few	TGTGCCACCCATAGCGTCCGGTCTGGGCCGATAGGACAGGGCCGAAACTATGGCTACACCTTC	CATHSVRSGPIGQGRNYGYTF
TRBV12-3/TRBV12-4	TRBJ2-7	.	many	TGTGCCAGCCTAAAAGACAGGAACTACGAGCAGTACTTC	CASLKDRNYEQYF
TRBV5-1	TRBJ2-5	.	.	TGCGCCAGCAGCGTTGGGAAAGAGACCCAGTACTTC	CASSVGKETQYF
TRBV5-1	TRBJ2-1	.	many	TGCGCCAGCAGCGGGCGGGGAGCGAGTTTAAACAATGAGCAGTTCTTC	CASSGRGASLNNEQFF
TRBV7-2	TRBJ1-3	TRBD1	few	TGTGCCAGCAGCCTACAGGGGGCTCTTGGAAACACCATATATTTT	CASSLQGALGNTIYF
TRBV28	TRBJ2-2	.	.	TGTGCCAGCATTCATGCTGGGACCGGGGAGCTGTTTTTT	CASIHAGTGELFF
TRBV7-2	TRBJ2-7	.	.	TGTGCCAGCAGCTTAATAGTTCCCCTCTCCTACGAGCAGTACTTC	CASSLIVPLSYEQYF
TRBV2	TRBJ2-7	TRBD1	few	TGTGCCAGCAGTGCTGGGGACAGAGGCTACGAGCAGTACTTC	CASSAGDRGYEQYF
TRBV20-1	TRBJ2-2	.	few	TGCAGTGCTAGAGGCGGGATGGGCGGGGAGCTGTTTTTT	CSARGGMGGELFF
TRBV6-5	TRBJ2-7	.	few	TGTGCCAGCAGTTCCTTGGGACATATGAACGAGCAGTACTTC	CASSSLGHMNEQYF
TRBV9	TRBJ2-1	.	many	TGTGCCAGCAGTGGGGACCACTACAATGAGCAGTTCTTC	CASSGDHYNEQFF
TRBV7-6	TRBJ1-1	.	.	TGTGCCAGCACGCGGGGGATGGGAACTGAAGCTTTCTTT	CASTRGMGTEAFF
TRBV5-1	TRBJ2-2	.	.	TGCGCCAGCGGTCCAGGGACGAACACCGGGGAGCTGTTTTTT	CASGPGTNTGELFF
TRBV10-1	TRBJ2-3	.	.	TGCGCCAGCAGTGAGGGGGGCAGCAGGGATACGCAGTATTTT	CASSEGGSRDTQYF
TRBV12-3/TRBV12-4	TRBJ1-5	.	.	TGTGCCAGCAGCCGTCCGGACAGTGGCAATCAGCCCCAGCATTTT	CASSRPDSGNQPQHF
TRBV12-3/TRBV12-4	TRBJ2-2	.	.	TGTGCCAGCAGTCGAAGTACGAACACCGGGGAGCTGTTTTTT	CASSRSTNTGELFF
TRBV27	TRBJ2-3	TRBD1	few	TGTGCCAGTACGGGGACAGGGCCCACATATACGCAGTATTTT	CASTGTGPTYTQYF
TRBV5-4	TRBJ2-7	.	.	TGTGCCAGCAGCTCCCCGACCACGGGAGACGAGCAGTACTTC	CASSSPTTGDEQYF
TRBV18	TRBJ2-1	.	few	TGTGCCAGCTCACCAGGTCCGGAGGTTAATGAGCAGTTCTTC	CASSPGPEVNEQFF
TRBV6-1	TRBJ2-5	.	few	TGTGCCAGCTTATCGGCGTTCCGGGCCGGAGAGACCCAGTACTTC	CASLSAFRAGETQYF
TRBV5-1	TRBJ2-5	.	.	TGCGCCAGCAGCTGGGGCTTGGGGGCCCAGTACTTC	CASSWGLGAQYF
TRBV14	TRBJ2-3	.	.	TGTGCCAGCAGCCCCGGGCCTAGGCAGTATTTT	CASSPGPRQYF
TRBV6-4	TRBJ2-7	TRBD2	.	TGTGCCAGCATTACCCCGGGACTAGCGGGAGATGGGTACGAGCAGTACTTC	CASITPGLAGDGYEQYF
TRBV5-1	TRBJ2-3	.	few	TGCGCCAGCAGCTTGTATACCCCTAGCACAGATACGCAGTATTTT	CASSLYTPSTDTQYF
TRBV20-1	TRBJ2-1	TRBD2	.	TGCAGTGCAGACCTAGCGGGAGTGGGCAATGAGCAGTTCTTC	CSADLAGVGNEQFF
TRBV27	TRBJ2-3	.	few	TGTGCCAGCAGTTTGGAAAGATCAATGTACACAGATACGCAGTATTTT	CASSLERSMYTDTQYF
TRBV10-3	TRBJ2-5	.	many	TGTGCCATCAGTACCGGACAGTCGCAAGAGACCCAGTACTTC	CAISTGQSQETQYF